The clone carrying this T cell receptor (beta chain) was detected only once. Antigen specificity is unknown. V was shortened by 5 bases and J by 4 bases, with 9 bases between the two germline ends. Germline CDR1 reads MNHEY; CDR2 reads SMNVEV (reference sequence). The CDR3 extends over 13 amino acids. The sample belongs to a study of cytomegalovirus exposure and HLA in healthy donors. For the study at large: Earlier, some 180 million T cells were analyzed, and about 100 million unique TCR beta sequences were found among them.

The PCR contained 60 Vbeta and 13 Jbeta primers. Libraries were prepared by immunoSEQ multiplex PCR; TCRdb keeps only in-frame clonotypes and omits some of them. This sample has tens of thousands of clones; around 77% occur once, and the top ten carry approximately 8.9%. Overall study results and limits: Donors belonging to an Asian-associated ancestry cluster reportedly showed fewer N-insertions in productive TCRs than the roughly 700-donor mean, according to what a later analysis found. Most CMV-associated TCR beta chains appeared HLA-restricted in a later analysis.

The sample consisted of PBMCs. The chain carries TRBV27 and TRBJ1-5, with a possible D match to TRBD1 (5 bases). The sequence was collected from a young woman in good health and CMV-seropositive. The CDR3: CASSQQENQPQHF. The CDR3 DNA follows: TGTGCCAGCAGTCAACAGGAGAATCAGCCCCAGCATTTT.